The 21 T cell receptor beta chains below were found in one sample sequenced in a study of response to subunit inactivated influenza vaccine. TCRdb redid the calling of the RT-PCR reads with MiXCR, one entry per CDR3 protein. The table includes 500,000 or so distinct CDR3 sequences, roughly 11% detected once. Sequenced here: PBMCs from blood, sampled 35 to 45 days after vaccination. These receptors all come from a man aged 45-65 years who received an inactivated influenza vaccine.

The chain has TRBV5-1 and TRBJ2-5; tentative D call: TRBD2 (6 bases). Germline V lookup: CDR1 SGHRS, CDR2 YFSETQ. Trimming removed 0 bases at V and 5 bases at J, with 14 bases between. This CDR3 is 15 amino acids long. CDR3 protein: CASSLDGRAGETQYF. The CDR3 DNA sequence: TGCGCCAGCAGCTTGGATGGCAGGGCGGGGGAGACCCAGTACTTC.

The chain uses TRBV7-2 and TRBJ1-2; 9 nucleotides align to TRBD1. J was trimmed by 5 bases and V by 0 bases; bases with no gene match: 7. The CDR3 has 16 residues. In germline, CDR1 is SGHTA, CDR2 FQGNSA. The CDR3 DNA sequence: TGTGCCAGCAGCTTAGCCTCGACAGGGGGAGGGTATGGCTACACCTTC. It yields the protein CASSLASTGGGYGYTF. The entire variable domain, with the rest obtained from reference TRBV7-2 and TRBJ1-2, is as follows: GAGVSQSPSNKVTEKGKDVELRCDPISGHTALYWYRQSLGQGLEFLIYFQGNSAPDKSGLPSDRFSAERTGGSVSTLTIQRTQQEDSAVYLCASSLASTGGGYGYTFGSGTRLTVV.

This clonotype has just a few counts. The V gene is TRBV12-3 or TRBV12-4, the J gene TRBJ2-7; 13 bases are shared with TRBD2. The CDR3 length is 15 residues. The J segment lost 4 bases and the V segment lost 3 bases, leaving 3 bases of the junction unmatched. In DNA, the CDR3 is TGTGCCAGCAGTTTTTTACTAGCGGGAGGGTACGAGCAGTACTTC. It translates to CASSFLLAGGYEQYF.

In this sample, this clonotype turned up a few times. J is TRBJ1-4 and V is TRBV2; 8 nucleotides match TRBD1. Germline-derived CDR1 and CDR2 are SNHLY and FYNNEI. There are 15 residues in the CDR3. After removal of 5 bases from V and 3 bases from J, the junction contained 5 bases not matched to a gene. In nucleotides, the CDR3 is TGTGCCAGCAGTCCTGACAGGGGCCCTAATGAAAAACTGTTTTTT. Translation gives CASSPDRGPNEKLFF.

The chain recombines TRBV28 with TRBJ1-3; no clear D gene. CDR1 MDHEN and CDR2 SYDVKM come from the germline V gene. Trimming took off 3 bases at V and 0 bases at J, with 9 bases between the two ends. The CDR3 spans 15 residues. The CDR3 region has the DNA TGTGCCAGCAGTTTCCAGATCCTCTCTGGAAACACCATATATTTT. This codes for CASSFQILSGNTIYF.

This clonotype has ten or more counts. V usage is TRBV5-5 and J usage is TRBJ2-3; tentative D call: TRBD2 (5 bases). Germline-derived CDR1 and CDR2 are SGHKS and YYEKEE (reference sequence). V shed 3 bases and J shed 4 bases, with 15 bases lying between them. The CDR3 is 15 amino acids. The CDR3, as DNA: TGTGCCAGCAGCTCGAGACTAAGTGGCGCAGATACGCAGTATTTT. Encoded protein: CASSSRLSGADTQYF. Looking up the rest from reference TRBV5-5 and TRBJ2-3 gives the full variable domain: DAGVTQSPTHLIKTRGQQVTLRCSPISGHKSVSWYQQVLGQGPQFIFQYYEKEERGRGNFPDRFSARQFPNYSSELNVNALLLGDSALYLCASSSRLSGADTQYFGPGTRLTVL.

This clonotype was observed many times. The genes are TRBV10-3 and TRBJ2-2; the D is unclear. Trimming took 7 bases from V and 0 from J, leaving 9 bases between them. This CDR3 is built from 14 residues. CDR1 ENHRY and CDR2 SYGVKD come from the germline V gene. The CDR3 DNA follows: TGTGCCATCACAAAACAATCGAACACCGGGGAGCTGTTTTTT. This translates into CAITKQSNTGELFF.

This clonotype was observed at least ten times. The CDR3 nucleotides are TGTGCCAGCATCCTTAGGAGGGGGTGGAATGAGCAGTTCTTC. This sequence encodes CASILRRGWNEQFF. This chain uses TRBV7-2 with TRBJ2-1; D tentatively fits TRBD1 or TRBD2 (6 bases each). From germline, CDR1 is SGHTA and CDR2 FQGNSA. V was cut by 7 bases and J by 7 bases, with 17 bases left in between. This CDR3 is built from 14 residues.

This clonotype was seen repeatedly, ten times or more. One end of the junction does not line up with germline, which may come from a read error. V and J are TRBV7-7 and TRBJ2-2; TRBD1 or TRBD2 may be the D gene (5 bases each). CDR1 and CDR2 (germline): SSHAT, FNYEAQ (reference sequence). The CDR3 length is 12 residues. The CDR3 DNA sequence: TGTGCTAGCAGTCAGAGGGGCGGGGAGCTGTTTTTT. Its protein product is CASSQRGGELFF.

The chain carries TRBV6-6 and TRBJ2-7; D perhaps matches TRBD2 (6 bases). Germline V lookup: CDR1 MNHNY, CDR2 SVGAGI (reference sequence). This CDR3 comprises 12 residues. Trimming removed 6 bases at V and 3 bases at J, with 9 bases between. CDR3 in amino acids: CASREGNYEQYF. CDR3 DNA: TGTGCCAGCAGGGAGGGGAACTACGAGCAGTACTTC.

This clonotype has at least ten counts. This chain joins TRBV2 and TRBJ1-5, with TRBD1 identical over 8 bases. The CDR3 covers 13 residues. V gave up 3 bases and J gave up 12 bases; unmatched junction bases: 7. CDR1 and CDR2 from the germline V gene are SNHLY and FYNNEI. CDR3 in DNA: TGTGCCAGCAGTGAGGACAGGGCTGGAGTCCAGCATTTT. Translation: CASSEDRAGVQHF.

The rearrangement uses TRBV29-1 and TRBJ1-2, with no clear D. CDR1 and CDR2 (germline): SQVTM, ANQGSEA. V was trimmed by 3 bases and J by 2 bases, leaving 10 bases between them. This CDR3 is 13 amino acids long. CDR3 DNA: TGCAGCGTTGATGACACCATGAACTATGGCTACACCTTC. Its protein product is CSVDDTMNYGYTF.

This chain joins TRBV30 and TRBJ2-3; 7 nucleotides agree with TRBD2. Germline V gene lookup returns CDR1 GTSNPN and CDR2 SVGIG (reference sequence). The CDR3 spans 14 residues. V lost 0 bases and J lost 5; bases outside the gene matches: 5. The CDR3 nucleotides read TGTGCCTGGAGTGTTCTAGCGGAACGAGATACGCAGTATTTT. This codes for CAWSVLAERDTQYF. The variable domain in full, with the rest retrieved from reference TRBV30 and TRBJ2-3, is SQTIHQWPATLVQPVGSPLSLECTVEGTSNPNLYWYRQAAGRGLQLLFYSVGIGQISSEVPQNLSASRPQDRQFILSSKKLLLSDSGFYLCAWSVLAERDTQYFGPGTRLTVL.

The chain couples TRBV28 to TRBJ2-7, with a possible D match to TRBD2 (6 bases). Germline V lookup: CDR1 MDHEN, CDR2 SYDVKM. Between the trimmed V and J ends, which lost 4 bases and 9 bases, there was a span of 13 bases. The CDR3 is 12 amino acids. This CDR3 reads CASSSLAGGQYF. For the CDR3, the DNA is TGTGCCAGCAGTTCCCTTGCCGGGGGGCAGTACTTC.

There are many counts of this clonotype. The rearrangement links TRBV9 to TRBJ2-3; 7 bases agree with TRBD2. J was trimmed by 1 base and V by 0 bases; bases with no gene match: 2. Germline V CDR1 and CDR2: SGDLS, YYNGEE. The CDR3 is 15 residues long. The CDR3 sequence is CASSVGTSGTDTQYF. CDR3 nucleotides: TGTGCCAGCAGCGTAGGTACTAGCGGCACAGATACGCAGTATTTT.

Many counts were recorded for this clonotype. This chain joins TRBV12-3 or TRBV12-4 and TRBJ1-2; 10 bases fit TRBD1. This CDR3 has 15 amino acids. V lost 5 bases and J lost 3; bases outside the gene matches: 6. The DNA of the CDR3 is TGTGCCAGCAGTCAGACAGGGGGCTGGGACTATGGCTACACCTTC. Residues: CASSQTGGWDYGYTF.

Turning to this clonotype: One end of the junction varies from germline; a read error may be responsible. The CDR3 sequence: CASSLPSTDTQSF. The CDR3 region has the DNA TGTGCCAGCAGCCTCCCTAGCACAGATACGCAGTCTTTT. V and J are TRBV7-2 and TRBJ2-3; a possible D gene is TRBD2 (5 bases). Germline CDR1 SGHTA, CDR2 FQGNSA. CDR3 size: 13 residues.

The table lists this clonotype with many counts. V usage is TRBV3-1 and J usage is TRBJ2-1; D not certain. This CDR3 is built from 12 residues. Per germline, CDR1 LGHDT and CDR2 YNNKEL (reference sequence). The germline V and J ends were trimmed by 4 bases and 4 bases, with 5 bases remaining between them. The CDR3: CASSPEYNEQFF. CDR3 DNA: TGTGCCAGCAGCCCAGAATACAATGAGCAGTTCTTC.

This clonotype was seen a few times. The chain combines TRBV6-5 with TRBJ2-1; a possible D gene is TRBD2 (7 bases). The CDR3 runs to 16 residues. V gave up 4 bases and J gave up 9 bases, with 22 bases separating them. Per germline, CDR1 MNHEY and CDR2 SVGAGI. CDR3 nucleotide sequence: TGTGCCAGCAGTTTAGGGGGGGACTTAGGCTACCGTGAGCAGTTCTTC. Protein: CASSLGGDLGYREQFF.

The V call is TRBV7-2, the J call TRBJ1-2; no firm D call. The CDR3 covers 15 residues. V gave up 0 bases and J gave up 4 bases, with 12 bases separating them. Looked up from germline, CDR1 is SGHTA and CDR2 is FQGNSA. CDR3 bases: TGTGCCAGCAGCTTAGCACTCCAGGCAGGCTATGGCTACACCTTC. Translating gives CASSLALQAGYGYTF.

This rearrangement joins TRBV7-2 to TRBJ2-7; possibly TRBD1 for D (8 bases). In germline, CDR1 is SGHTA, CDR2 FQGNSA. The CDR3 runs 15 residues. Between the trimmed V and J ends, which lost 0 bases and 6 bases, there was a span of 15 bases. CDR3 region: CASSLAGTGLGEQYF. The CDR3, as DNA: TGTGCCAGCAGCTTAGCAGGGACAGGACTAGGCGAGCAGTACTTC.